The 10 T cell receptor beta chains given below trace back to one sample, sequenced in a study of T-cell reconstitution after alpha-beta-depleted transplantation in children (dated by TCRdb to 2016 to 2017). The library was obtained by PCR. Reads for this sample came from an Illumina HiSeq 2500. TCR libraries were prepared with molecular barcoding, using unique molecular identifiers to normalize TCRbeta repertoire quantification. TCRdb reworked the public reads: Q25 trimming with fastp, MiXCR clone assembly, productive beta chains retained. Here each entry gathers all rows of one CDR3 protein and keeps the most common genes and DNA. For this sample the table gives approximately 83,000 distinct CDR3 sequences, of which 9% to 15% were detected only once. More than 11% of the sample is in the top ten clones. The material sequenced was PBMCs from the stem cell graft donor, taken from the stem cell graft. The receptors shown here come from a human donor who donated a stem cell graft to a child with inherited bone marrow failure.

In its sample, this clonotype was seen many times. The chain employs TRBV19 and TRBJ1-1; D uncertain. This CDR3 comprises 11 residues. V was cut by 5 bases and J by 2 bases, with 3 bases left in between. CDR1 is LNHDA, CDR2 SQIVND, per germline (reference sequence). CDR3 amino acids: CASSFNTEAFF. The CDR3, as DNA: TGTGCCAGTAGTTTTAACACTGAAGCTTTCTTT.

This clonotype was observed many times. The genes are TRBV11-2 and TRBJ2-4, with D maybe TRBD2 (6 bases). V was clipped by 1 base and J by 0 bases, with 7 bases between them. The CDR3 contains 15 residues. Per germline, CDR1 SGHAT and CDR2 FQNNGV. The CDR3 nucleotides read TGTGCCAGCAGCTTAGTGGGGGGAGCCAAAAACATTCAGTACTTC. This codes for CASSLVGGAKNIQYF.

The rearrangement uses TRBV11-1 and TRBJ2-2; no reliable D call. V was clipped by 1 base and J by 6 bases, with 9 bases between them. Germline CDR1 SGHAT, CDR2 FQDESV (reference sequence). The CDR3 contains 14 residues. The CDR3 region is CASSLVGLPGELFF. Here the CDR3 DNA reads TGTGCCAGCAGCTTAGTGGGCCTTCCCGGGGAGCTGTTTTTT.

The genes are TRBV20-1 and TRBJ1-4; 7 bases match TRBD1. After removal of 3 bases from V and 8 bases from J, the junction contained 6 bases not matched to a gene. This CDR3 is built from 13 residues. From germline, CDR1 is DFQATT and CDR2 SNEGSKA (reference sequence). This CDR3 is CSARRQGREKLFF. DNA of the CDR3: TGCAGTGCTAGGAGACAGGGCCGAGAAAAACTGTTTTTT.

The chain is built from TRBV7-2 and TRBJ2-7, with D possibly matching TRBD2 (7 bases). V lost 1 base and J 3 bases, leaving 10 bases between the germline ends. This CDR3 contains 14 residues. Germline CDR1 SGHTA, CDR2 FQGNSA. The CDR3 sequence: CASSLGRGHYEQYF. The CDR3 DNA follows: TGTGCCAGCAGCTTAGGGCGGGGGCACTACGAGCAGTACTTC.

This clonotype has ten or more counts. The chain joins TRBV7-2 to TRBJ2-3, with unresolved D. The V and J ends lost 3 bases and 0 bases respectively, with 7 bases between them. Germline lookup yields CDR1 SGHTA and CDR2 FQGNSA. CDR3 length equals 14 residues. The chain's CDR3 is CASSFTPSTDTQYF. The CDR3 DNA sequence: TGTGCCAGCAGCTTTACCCCTAGCACAGATACGCAGTATTTT.

V usage is TRBV2 and J usage is TRBJ1-5, with D maybe TRBD1 (6 bases). CDR3 size: 15 residues. Germline V CDR1 and CDR2: SNHLY, FYNNEI. Trimming removed 4 bases at V and 5 bases at J, with 15 bases between. The CDR3 DNA follows: TGTGCCAGCAGTGTTCGGCCGTCAGGGGATCAGCCCCAGCATTTT. Amino acids: CASSVRPSGDQPQHF.

This clonotype was observed many times. The rearrangement joins TRBV7-2 to TRBJ1-6; TRBD1 aligns across 8 bases. The germline gives CDR1 SGHTA, CDR2 FQGNSA. J lost 3 bases, V lost 3 bases, and 4 bases had no gene match. This CDR3 has 16 amino acids. The chain's CDR3 is CASSFGQGIYNSPLHF. DNA of the CDR3: TGTGCCAGCAGCTTCGGACAGGGTATCTATAATTCACCCCTCCACTTT.

This clonotype has at least ten counts. The chain combines TRBV5-1 with TRBJ2-3; D is ambiguous. CDR3 length: 14 amino acids. The germline V gene encodes CDR1 SGHRS and CDR2 YFSETQ. Trimming left V 6 bases short and J 0 bases short, with 11 bases between. The CDR3 nucleotides read TGCGCCAGCACTACGGCCACTAGCACAGATACGCAGTATTTT. Amino acid sequence: CASTTATSTDTQYF.

This clonotype was observed at least ten times. V usage is TRBV28 and J usage is TRBJ2-7; tentative D call: TRBD1 (5 bases). This CDR3 comprises 14 residues. Germline CDR1 MDHEN, CDR2 SYDVKM. V lost 5 bases, J lost 5 bases, and 16 bases lay in between. The CDR3 sequence is CASSTPIGAHEQYF. DNA for the CDR3: TGTGCCAGCAGTACGCCGATAGGGGCCCACGAGCAGTACTTC.